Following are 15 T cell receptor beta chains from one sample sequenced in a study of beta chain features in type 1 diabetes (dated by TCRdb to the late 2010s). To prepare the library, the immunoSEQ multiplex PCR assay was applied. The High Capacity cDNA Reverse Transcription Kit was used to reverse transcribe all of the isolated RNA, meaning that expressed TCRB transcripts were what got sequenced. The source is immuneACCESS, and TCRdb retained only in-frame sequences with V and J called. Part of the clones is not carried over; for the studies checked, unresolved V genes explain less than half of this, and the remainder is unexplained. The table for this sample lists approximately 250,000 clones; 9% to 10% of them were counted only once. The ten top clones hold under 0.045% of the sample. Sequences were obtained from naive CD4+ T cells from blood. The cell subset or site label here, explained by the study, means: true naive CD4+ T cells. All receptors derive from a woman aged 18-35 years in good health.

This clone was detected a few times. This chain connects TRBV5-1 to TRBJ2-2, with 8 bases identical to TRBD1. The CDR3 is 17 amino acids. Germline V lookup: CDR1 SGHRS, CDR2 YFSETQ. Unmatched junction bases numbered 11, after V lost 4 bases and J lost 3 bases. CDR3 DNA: TGCGCCAGCAGCCCACTCAGCGGACAGGGCTACACCGGGGAGCTGTTTTTT. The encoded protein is CASSPLSGQGYTGELFF.

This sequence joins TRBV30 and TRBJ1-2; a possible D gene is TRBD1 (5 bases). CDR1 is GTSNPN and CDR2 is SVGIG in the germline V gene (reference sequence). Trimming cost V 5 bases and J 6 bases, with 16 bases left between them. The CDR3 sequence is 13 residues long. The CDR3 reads CAWEPGIRNGYTF. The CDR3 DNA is TGTGCCTGGGAGCCAGGGATTAGGAATGGCTACACCTTC. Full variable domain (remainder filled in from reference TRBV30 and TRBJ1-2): SQTIHQWPATLVQPVGSPLSLECTVEGTSNPNLYWYRQAAGRGLQLLFYSVGIGQISSEVPQNLSASRPQDRQFILSSKKLLLSDSGFYLCAWEPGIRNGYTFGSGTRLTVV.

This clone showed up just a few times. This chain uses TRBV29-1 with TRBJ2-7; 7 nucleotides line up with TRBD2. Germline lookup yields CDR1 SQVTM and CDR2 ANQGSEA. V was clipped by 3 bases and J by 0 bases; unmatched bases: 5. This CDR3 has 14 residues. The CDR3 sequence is CSVEGGRGSYEQYF. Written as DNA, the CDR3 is TGCAGCGTTGAGGGCGGGAGAGGCTCCTACGAGCAGTACTTC.

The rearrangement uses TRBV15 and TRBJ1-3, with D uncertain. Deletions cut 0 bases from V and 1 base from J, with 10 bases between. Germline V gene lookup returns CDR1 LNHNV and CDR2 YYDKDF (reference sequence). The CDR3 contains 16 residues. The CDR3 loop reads CATSREMMRSGNTIYF. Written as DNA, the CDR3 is TGTGCCACCAGCAGAGAAATGATGAGGTCTGGAAACACCATATATTTT.

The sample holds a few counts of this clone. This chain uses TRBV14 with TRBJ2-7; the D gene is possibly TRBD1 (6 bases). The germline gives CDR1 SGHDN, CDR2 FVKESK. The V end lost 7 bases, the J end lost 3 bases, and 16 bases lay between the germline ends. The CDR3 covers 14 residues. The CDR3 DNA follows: TGTGCCAGCAACAGGGTGGCAGGGGACTACGAGCAGTACTTC. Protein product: CASNRVAGDYEQYF.

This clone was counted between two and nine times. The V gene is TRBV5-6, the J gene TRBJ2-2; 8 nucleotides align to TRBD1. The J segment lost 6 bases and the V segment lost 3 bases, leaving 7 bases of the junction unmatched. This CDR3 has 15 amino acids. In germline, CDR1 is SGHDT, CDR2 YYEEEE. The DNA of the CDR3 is TGTGCCAGCAGCTACCTCGACAGGGGCCCCGGGGAGCTGTTTTTT. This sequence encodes CASSYLDRGPGELFF.

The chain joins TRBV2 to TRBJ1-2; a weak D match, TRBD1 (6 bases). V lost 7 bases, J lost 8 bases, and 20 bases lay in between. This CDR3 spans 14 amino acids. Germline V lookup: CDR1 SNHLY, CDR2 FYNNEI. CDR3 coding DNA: TGTGCCAGCACCGGGCCAGGGGACAACCGGGGCTACACCTTC. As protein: CASTGPGDNRGYTF.

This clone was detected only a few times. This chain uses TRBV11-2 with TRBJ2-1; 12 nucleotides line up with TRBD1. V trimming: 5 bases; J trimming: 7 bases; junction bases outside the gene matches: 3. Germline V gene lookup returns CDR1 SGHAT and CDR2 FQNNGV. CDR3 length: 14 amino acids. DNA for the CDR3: TGTGCCAGCAGCCCGGGACAGGGGGCGAATGAGCAGTTCTTC. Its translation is CASSPGQGANEQFF. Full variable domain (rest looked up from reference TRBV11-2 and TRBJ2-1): EAGVAQSPRYKIIEKRQSVAFWCNPISGHATLYWYQQILGQGPKLLIQFQNNGVVDDSQLPKDRFSAERLKGVDSTLKIQPAKLEDSAVYLCASSPGQGANEQFFGPGTRLTVL.

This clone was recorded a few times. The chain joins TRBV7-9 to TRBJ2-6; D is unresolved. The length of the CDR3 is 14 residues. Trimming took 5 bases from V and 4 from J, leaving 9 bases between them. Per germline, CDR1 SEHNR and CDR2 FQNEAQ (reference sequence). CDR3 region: CASSPPRGANVLTF. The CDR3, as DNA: TGTGCCAGCAGCCCTCCTCGGGGGGCCAACGTCCTGACTTTC.

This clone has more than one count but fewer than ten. The CDR3 reads CASSLYLGVNEQFF. The CDR3 nucleotides read TGTGCCAGCAGCTTATATCTCGGGGTAAATGAGCAGTTCTTC. The chain couples TRBV7-9 to TRBJ2-1, with D possibly TRBD2 on 5 matching bases. From germline, CDR1 is SEHNR and CDR2 FQNEAQ (reference sequence). The V end was cut by 2 bases, the J end by 7 bases, with 12 bases between. The CDR3 is made up of 14 amino acids. The complete variable domain, with remaining parts taken from reference TRBV7-9 and TRBJ2-1, reads DTGVSQNPRHKITKRGQNVTFRCDPISEHNRLYWYRQTLGQGPEFLTYFQNEAQLEKSRLLSDRFSAERPKGSFSTLEIQRTEQGDSAMYLCASSLYLGVNEQFFGPGTRLTVL.

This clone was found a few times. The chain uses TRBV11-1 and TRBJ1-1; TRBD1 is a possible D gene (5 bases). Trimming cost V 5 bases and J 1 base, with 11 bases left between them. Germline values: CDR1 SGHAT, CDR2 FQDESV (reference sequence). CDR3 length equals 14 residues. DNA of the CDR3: TGTGCCAGCAGCCTGCAGGGTACGAACACTGAAGCTTTCTTT. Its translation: CASSLQGTNTEAFF.

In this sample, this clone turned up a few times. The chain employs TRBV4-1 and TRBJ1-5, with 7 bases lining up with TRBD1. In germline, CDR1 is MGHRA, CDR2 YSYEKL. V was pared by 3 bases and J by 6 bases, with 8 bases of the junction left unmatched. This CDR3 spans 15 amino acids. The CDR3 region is CASSQLRGIGQPQHF. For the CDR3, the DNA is TGCGCCAGCAGCCAGCTCAGGGGGATAGGTCAGCCCCAGCATTTT.

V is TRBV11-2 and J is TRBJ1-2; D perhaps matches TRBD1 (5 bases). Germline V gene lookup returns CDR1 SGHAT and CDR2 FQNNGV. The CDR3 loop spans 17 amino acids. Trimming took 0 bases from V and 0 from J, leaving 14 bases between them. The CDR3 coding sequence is TGTGCCAGCAGCTTAGATATCCGTCCAGGGCCTAACTATGGCTACACCTTC. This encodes CASSLDIRPGPNYGYTF.

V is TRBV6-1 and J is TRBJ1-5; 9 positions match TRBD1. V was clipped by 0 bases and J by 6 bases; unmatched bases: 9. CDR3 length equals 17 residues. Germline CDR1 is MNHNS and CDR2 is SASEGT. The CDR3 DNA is TGTGCCAGCAGTGAAGCTAGAGGGACAGGGTTGGTTCAGCCCCAGCATTTT. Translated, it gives CASSEARGTGLVQPQHF.

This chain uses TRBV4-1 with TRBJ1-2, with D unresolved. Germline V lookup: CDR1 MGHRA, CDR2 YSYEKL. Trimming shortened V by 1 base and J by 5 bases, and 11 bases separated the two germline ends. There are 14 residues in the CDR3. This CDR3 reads CASSQGPGGYGYTF. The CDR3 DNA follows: TGCGCCAGCAGCCAAGGACCCGGAGGGTATGGCTACACCTTC.